Included here is one TCR beta chain sequence, with context. Its antigen remains unknown. This sample is drawn from a study of Ad26.COV2.S vaccination and SARS-CoV-2 variants. Looking at the study overall: Of the COV1001 trial arms, the Ad26.COV2.S arm included the donor.

Treatment specified: over 15 received Ad26.COV2.S at low or high dose, single or two shots; about 5 received placebo; per-sample allocation not given. Specimens were obtained on day 63 following the first vaccine or placebo injection. The V and J ends lost 3 bases and 0 bases, in that order; junction bases with no gene match: 4. CDR1 is LNHDA and CDR2 is SQIVND in the germline V gene (reference sequence). CDR3 length equals 16 residues. The protocol was immunoSEQ multiplex PCR, while the TCRdb copy is restricted to in-frame clones and leaves out a portion. The sample carries around 250,000 clones, around 85% recorded once. Study outcomes and limitations: Analyses that measured TCR breadth and depth may have underestimated total T cell responses.

This sequence was found in a person between 18 and 60 years old who received the Ad26.COV2.S COVID-19 vaccine or a placebo. The sample here was peripheral blood, taken in a trial of Ad26.COV2.S vaccine versus placebo. The chain combines TRBV19 with TRBJ2-1; 8 bases line up with TRBD2. CDR3 DNA sequence: TGTGCCAGTAGTATTGTAGCGGGACTCTCCTACAATGAGCAGTTCTTC. This sequence encodes CASSIVAGLSYNEQFF.